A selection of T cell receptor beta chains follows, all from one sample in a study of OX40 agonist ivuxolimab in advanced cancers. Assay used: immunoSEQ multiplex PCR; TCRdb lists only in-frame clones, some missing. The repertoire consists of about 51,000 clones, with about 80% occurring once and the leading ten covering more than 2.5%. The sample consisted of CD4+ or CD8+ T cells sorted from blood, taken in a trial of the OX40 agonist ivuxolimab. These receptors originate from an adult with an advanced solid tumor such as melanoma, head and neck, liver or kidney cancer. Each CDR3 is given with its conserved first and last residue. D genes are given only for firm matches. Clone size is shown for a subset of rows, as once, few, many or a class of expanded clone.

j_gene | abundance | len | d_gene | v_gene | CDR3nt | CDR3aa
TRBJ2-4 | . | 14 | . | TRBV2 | TGTGCCAGCAGTGAAGGGAAAGCCAAAAACATTCAGTACTTC | CASSEGKAKNIQYF
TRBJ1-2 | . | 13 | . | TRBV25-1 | TGTGCCAGCAGTGAATATAAGGGAGATGGCTACACCTTC | CASSEYKGDGYTF
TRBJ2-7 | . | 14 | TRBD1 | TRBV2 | TGTGCCAGCAGCCATAGGGACAGTGTCGGCGAGCAGTACTTC | CASSHRDSVGEQYF
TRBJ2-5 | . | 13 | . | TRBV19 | TGTGCCAGTAGTGGACAGCGCCGGGAGACCCAGTACTTC | CASSGQRRETQYF
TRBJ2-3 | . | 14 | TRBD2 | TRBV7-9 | TGTGCCAGCAGCCCCGGGACTAGCGCGAATACGCAGTATTTT | CASSPGTSANTQYF
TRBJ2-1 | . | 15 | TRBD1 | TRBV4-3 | TGCGCCAGCAGCCAAGAAGGGGACAGCTACAATGAGCAGTTCTTC | CASSQEGDSYNEQFF
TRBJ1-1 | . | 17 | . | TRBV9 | TGTGCCAGCAGCCCAACTCTCCCGGGGGCTGGGGACACTGAAGCTTTCTTT | CASSPTLPGAGDTEAFF
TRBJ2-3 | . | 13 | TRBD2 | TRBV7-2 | TGTGCCAGCAGCTTAGTGGCGGGGGGAACGCAGTATTTT | CASSLVAGGTQYF
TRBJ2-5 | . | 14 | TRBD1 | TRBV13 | TGTGCCAGCAGCTTGAACAGGGGTGGGGAGACCCAGTACTTC | CASSLNRGGETQYF
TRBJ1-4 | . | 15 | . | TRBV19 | TGTGCCAGTAGGTTGGCCGGGACAACCGTTGAAAAACTGTTTTTT | CASRLAGTTVEKLFF
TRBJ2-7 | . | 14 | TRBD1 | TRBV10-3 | TGTGCCATCACTCCCGGGACAGGGGCCTACGAGCAGTACTTC | CAITPGTGAYEQYF
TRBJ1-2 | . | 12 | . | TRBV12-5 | TGTGCTAGTGGCCTTGGGAACTATGGCTACACCTTC | CASGLGNYGYTF
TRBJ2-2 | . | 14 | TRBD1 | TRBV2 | TGTGCCAGCGCGTTACAGGGGTTGTTCGGGGAGCTGTTTTTT | CASALQGLFGELFF
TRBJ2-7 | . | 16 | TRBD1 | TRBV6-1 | TGTGCCAGCAGTGCCGTCCGGGACAGGACCAGCTACGAGCAGTACTTC | CASSAVRDRTSYEQYF
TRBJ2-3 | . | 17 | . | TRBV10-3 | TGTGCCATCAGTGAGTCGATGGTCCGCCGGTCCACAGATACGCAGTATTTT | CAISESMVRRSTDTQYF
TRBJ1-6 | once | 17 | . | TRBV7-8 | TGTGCCAGCAGCTTAGCGGGGGGGAGCTCCTATAATTCACCCCTCCACTTT | CASSLAGGSSYNSPLHF
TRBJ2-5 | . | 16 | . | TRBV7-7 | TGTGCCAGCAGCCAGAATCGTTTGGAATTCGGAGAGACCCAGTACTTC | CASSQNRLEFGETQYF
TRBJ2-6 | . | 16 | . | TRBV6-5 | TGTGCCAGCAGTTACTCGACCCGCTCTGGGGCCAACGTCCTGACTTTC | CASSYSTRSGANVLTF
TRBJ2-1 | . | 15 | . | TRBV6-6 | TGTGCCAGCAGAGGCTCAGGCTCCCTATACAATGAGCAGTTCTTC | CASRGSGSLYNEQFF
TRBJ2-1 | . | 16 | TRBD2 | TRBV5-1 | TGCGCCAGCAGCTCCGGACTAGCGGGGGGGCAAAATGAGCAGTTCTTC | CASSSGLAGGQNEQFF
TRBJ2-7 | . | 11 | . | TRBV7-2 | TGTGCCAGCAGCTTAAGGCACGAGCAGTACTTC | CASSLRHEQYF
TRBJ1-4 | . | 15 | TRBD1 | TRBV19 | TGTGCCAGTACCGGACAGGGGGCGCGGGGTGAAAAACTGTTTTTT | CASTGQGARGEKLFF
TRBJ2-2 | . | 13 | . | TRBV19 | TGTGCCAGTAGTATCGCAGGGACCGGGGAGCTGTTTTTT | CASSIAGTGELFF
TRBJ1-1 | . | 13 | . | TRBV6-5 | TGTGCCAGCAGTCCCCAGGGAGGCACTGAAGCTTTCTTT | CASSPQGGTEAFF
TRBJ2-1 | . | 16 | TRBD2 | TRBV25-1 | TGTGCCAGCGGGGTAACTAGCGGGGGGTCATACAATGAGCAGTTCTTC | CASGVTSGGSYNEQFF